A single sample is the source of the 5 T cell receptor beta chains below, sequenced in a study of a mutant IDH1 vaccine in newly diagnosed glioma. Clones were sequenced by immunoSEQ multiplex PCR, and TCRdb holds only the in-frame ones, with some missing. The sample includes 35,000 to 45,000 clones, 90% to 95% of them seen just once. Their specific antigens are unknown. Time point reported: week 5, during vaccination. A single vaccine dose contained 300 ug of mutant IDH1 20-mer peptide, and topical imiquimod was used with it. Source: PBMCs, taken from a glioma patient whose treatment included an IDH1 peptide vaccine. The source of these receptors is a man in his fifties with glioma.

The chain has TRBV18 and TRBJ2-7; 11 nucleotides align to TRBD1. The V gene's germline CDR1 is KGHSH and CDR2 LQKENI. The CDR3 is made up of 14 amino acids. J lost 4 bases, V lost 3 bases, and 2 bases had no gene match. In nucleotides, the CDR3 is TGTGCCAGCTCACCCGGGACAGGGGGATACGAGCAGTACTTC. It translates to CASSPGTGGYEQYF.

The chain employs TRBV4-3 and TRBJ2-1; D remains unclear. Germline values: CDR1 LGHNA, CDR2 YSLEER. There are 13 residues in the CDR3. Trimming removed 0 bases at V and 4 bases at J, with 4 bases between. CDR3 in amino acids: CASSQESYNEQFF. The CDR3 bases are TGCGCCAGCAGCCAAGAATCATACAATGAGCAGTTCTTC.

The chain links TRBV11-2 to TRBJ2-7; D is unclear. CDR3 length: 14 residues. CDR1 SGHAT and CDR2 FQNNGV come from the germline V gene. Trimming left V 3 bases short and J 5 bases short, with 14 bases between. The CDR3 nucleotides are TGTGCCAGCAGCTTTGAGGCAATGACCAACGAGCAGTACTTC. This gives the protein CASSFEAMTNEQYF.

V and J are TRBV5-1 and TRBJ2-7; the match to TRBD1 covers 8 bases. The V gene end was trimmed by 2 bases and the J gene end by 4 bases; junction bases not matched to a gene: 5. The CDR3 covers 14 residues. Germline CDR1 reads SGHRS; CDR2 reads YFSETQ. CDR3 DNA: TGCGCCAGCAGCTTTCAGGGGGCCCAGTACGAGCAGTACTTC. Translating gives CASSFQGAQYEQYF. The whole variable domain, filled in from reference TRBV5-1 and TRBJ2-7, reads KAGVTQTPRYLIKTRGQQVTLSCSPISGHRSVSWYQQTPGQGLQFLFEYFSETQRNKGNFPGRFSGRQFSNSRSEMNVSTLELGDSALYLCASSFQGAQYEQYFGPGTRLTVT.

The rearrangement joins TRBV5-1 to TRBJ2-3; 8 bases map to TRBD1. The CDR3 spans 14 residues. CDR1 is SGHRS, CDR2 YFSETQ, per germline. Trimming at V came to 1 base and at J to 6 bases, leaving 4 bases not matched to a gene. The chain's CDR3 is CASSLTQGVDTQYF. The CDR3 bases are TGCGCCAGCAGCTTGACACAGGGGGTTGATACGCAGTATTTT. Based on the CDR3 plus reference TRBV5-1 and TRBJ2-3, the full variable domain is KAGVTQTPRYLIKTRGQQVTLSCSPISGHRSVSWYQQTPGQGLQFLFEYFSETQRNKGNFPGRFSGRQFSNSRSEMNVSTLELGDSALYLCASSLTQGVDTQYFGPGTRLTVL.